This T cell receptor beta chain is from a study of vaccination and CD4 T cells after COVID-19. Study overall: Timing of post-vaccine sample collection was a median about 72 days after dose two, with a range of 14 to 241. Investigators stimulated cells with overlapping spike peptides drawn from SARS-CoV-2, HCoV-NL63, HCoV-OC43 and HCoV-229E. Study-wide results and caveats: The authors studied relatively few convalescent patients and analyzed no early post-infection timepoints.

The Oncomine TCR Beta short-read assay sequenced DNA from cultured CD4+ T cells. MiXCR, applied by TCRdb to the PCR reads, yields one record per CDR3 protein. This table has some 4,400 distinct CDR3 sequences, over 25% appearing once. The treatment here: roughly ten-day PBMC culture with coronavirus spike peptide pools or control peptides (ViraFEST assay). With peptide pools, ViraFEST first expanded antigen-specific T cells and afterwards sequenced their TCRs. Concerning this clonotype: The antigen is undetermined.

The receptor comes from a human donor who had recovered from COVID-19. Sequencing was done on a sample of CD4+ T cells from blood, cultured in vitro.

The CDR3 nucleotides are TGTGCCAGCAGCCCCCGACAGGGGGCGAAAGCTTTCTTT. This encodes CASSPRQGAKAFF. This rearrangement joins TRBV7-2 to TRBJ1-1; TRBD1 matches at 10 bases. The CDR3 contains 13 residues. Germline CDR1 reads SGHTA; CDR2 reads FQGNSA. V lost 5 bases to trimming and J lost 9 bases; unmatched junction nucleotides: 6.